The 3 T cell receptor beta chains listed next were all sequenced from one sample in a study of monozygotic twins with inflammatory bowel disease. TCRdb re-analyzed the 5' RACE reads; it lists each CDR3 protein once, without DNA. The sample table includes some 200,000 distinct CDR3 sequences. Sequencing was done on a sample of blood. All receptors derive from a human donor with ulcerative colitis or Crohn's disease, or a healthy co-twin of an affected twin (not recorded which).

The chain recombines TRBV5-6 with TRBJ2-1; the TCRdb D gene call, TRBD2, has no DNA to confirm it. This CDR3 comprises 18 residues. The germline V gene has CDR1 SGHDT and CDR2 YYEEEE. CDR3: CASSADRTSGSFLNEQFF.

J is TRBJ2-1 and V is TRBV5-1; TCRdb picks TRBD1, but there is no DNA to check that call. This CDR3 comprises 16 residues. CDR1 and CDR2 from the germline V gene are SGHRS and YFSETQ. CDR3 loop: CASSRNRDGRYNEQFF.

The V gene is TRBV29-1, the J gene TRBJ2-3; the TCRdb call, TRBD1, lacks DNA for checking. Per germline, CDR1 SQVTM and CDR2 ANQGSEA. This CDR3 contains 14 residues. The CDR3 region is CSGNQGTRTDTQYF.